These T cell receptor beta chains were read from a single sample in a study of blood T cell repertoires in COVID-19. Sequenced by immunoSEQ multiplex PCR; TCRdb stores in-frame clones only, minus some. This sample carries about 220,000 clones, about 90% of them seen once, and the ten largest clones take roughly 2%. Sequencing used peripheral blood. The source of these receptors is a man aged 40-50 years with active or convalescent COVID-19. The CDR3 runs from the conserved cysteine through the conserved F or W. D genes are given only for firm matches. Expanded clones are given a class, and other clones once, few, many or no size at all.

D gene: .; clone size: once; V gene: TRBV4-1; J gene: TRBJ1-5; CDR3 DNA: TGCGCCAGCAGCCCACGGGTCAATCAGCCCCAGCATTTT; CDR3 protein: CASSPRVNQPQHF
D gene: TRBD2; clone size: once; V gene: TRBV30; J gene: TRBJ2-5; CDR3 DNA: TGTGCCTGGAGTGTACGCCGGGGGGGCGGAGAGACCCAGTACTTC; CDR3 protein: CAWSVRRGGGETQYF
D gene: .; clone size: many; V gene: TRBV5-4; J gene: TRBJ2-3; CDR3 DNA: TGTGCCAGCAGCTTGGATCAGAAGAGCACAGATACGCAGTATTTT; CDR3 protein: CASSLDQKSTDTQYF
D gene: TRBD1; clone size: many; V gene: TRBV6-5; J gene: TRBJ2-7; CDR3 DNA: TGTGCCAGCAGTTATAGGGGACAGGGAACCTACGAGCAGTACTTC; CDR3 protein: CASSYRGQGTYEQYF
D gene: .; clone size: .; V gene: TRBV5-1; J gene: TRBJ1-4; CDR3 DNA: TGCGCCAGCAGCTTGCAGCGCGGGGGTAATGAAAAACTGTTTTTT; CDR3 protein: CASSLQRGGNEKLFF
D gene: TRBD1; clone size: .; V gene: TRBV7-9; J gene: TRBJ2-1; CDR3 DNA: TGTGCCAGCAGCAGGCGTACGGGACAGTACAATGAGCAGTTCTTC; CDR3 protein: CASSRRTGQYNEQFF
D gene: .; clone size: .; V gene: TRBV28; J gene: TRBJ1-5; CDR3 DNA: TGTGCCAGCAGTTGGCCCTTCCCGGGACGGGGGAATCAGCCCCAGCATTTT; CDR3 protein: CASSWPFPGRGNQPQHF
D gene: .; clone size: .; V gene: TRBV7-9; J gene: TRBJ2-2; CDR3 DNA: TGTGCCAGCAGCTTCGCAGACAGAAACACCGGGGAGCTGTTTTTT; CDR3 protein: CASSFADRNTGELFF
D gene: TRBD2; clone size: .; V gene: TRBV6-4; J gene: TRBJ2-3; CDR3 DNA: TGTGCCAGCAGTACCGGGACTAGCGCAGATACGCAGTATTTT; CDR3 protein: CASSTGTSADTQYF
D gene: TRBD1; clone size: .; V gene: TRBV2; J gene: TRBJ1-4; CDR3 DNA: TGTGCCAGCAGGACAGGGGGCCTCCGGGGAGACGAAAAACTGTTTTTT; CDR3 protein: CASRTGGLRGDEKLFF
D gene: TRBD2; clone size: .; V gene: TRBV18; J gene: TRBJ2-1; CDR3 DNA: TGTGCCAGCTCACCACTGACTAGCGGGGGGCGGTCAAGCTCCTACAATGAGCAGTTCTTC; CDR3 protein: CASSPLTSGGRSSSYNEQFF
D gene: .; clone size: .; V gene: TRBV30; J gene: TRBJ1-1; CDR3 DNA: TGTGCCTGGAGTGTGAGTTTTAACACTGAAGCTTTCTTT; CDR3 protein: CAWSVSFNTEAFF
D gene: .; clone size: .; V gene: TRBV10-2; J gene: TRBJ2-4; CDR3 DNA: TGCGCCAGCAGCGCCGGGACAATGGGCATTCAGTACTTC; CDR3 protein: CASSAGTMGIQYF
D gene: TRBD2; clone size: .; V gene: TRBV27; J gene: TRBJ2-1; CDR3 DNA: TGTGCCAGCAGTTTTTGGGAGGGCGGTGAGCAGTTCTTC; CDR3 protein: CASSFWEGGEQFF
D gene: TRBD1; clone size: .; V gene: TRBV5-1; J gene: TRBJ1-1; CDR3 DNA: TGCGCCAGCAGCTTGGCCTGGCAGGGGGATCGGACTGAAGCTTTCTTT; CDR3 protein: CASSLAWQGDRTEAFF
D gene: TRBD1; clone size: .; V gene: TRBV27; J gene: TRBJ1-1; CDR3 DNA: TGTGCCAGCAGATCGGGACAGCAGAACACTGAAGCTTTCTTT; CDR3 protein: CASRSGQQNTEAFF
D gene: .; clone size: .; V gene: TRBV7-9; J gene: TRBJ2-5; CDR3 DNA: TGTGCCAGCAGCTTTGGTGGTAGCCGGGAGACCCAGTACTTC; CDR3 protein: CASSFGGSRETQYF